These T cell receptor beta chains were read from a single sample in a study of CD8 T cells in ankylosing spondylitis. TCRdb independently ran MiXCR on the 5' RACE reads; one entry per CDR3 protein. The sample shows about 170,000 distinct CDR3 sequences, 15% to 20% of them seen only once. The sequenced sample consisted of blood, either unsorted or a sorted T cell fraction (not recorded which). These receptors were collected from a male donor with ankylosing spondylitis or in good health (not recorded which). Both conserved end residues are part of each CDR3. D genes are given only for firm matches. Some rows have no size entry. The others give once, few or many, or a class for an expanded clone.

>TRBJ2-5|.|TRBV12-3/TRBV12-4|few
CTSSLYEGELAYLETQYF
TGTACCAGCAGTTTATATGAAGGCGAGTTGGCATATTTGGAGACCCAGTACTTC
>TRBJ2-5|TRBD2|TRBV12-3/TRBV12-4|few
CASNSAPGGAQYF
TGTGCCAGCAACTCGGCGCCGGGGGGGGCCCAGTACTTC
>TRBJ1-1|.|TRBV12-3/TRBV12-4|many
CASSFTEAFF
TGTGCCAGCAGTTTCACTGAAGCTTTCTTT
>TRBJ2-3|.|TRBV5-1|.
CASSLGLGGVVLTDTQYF
TGCGCCAGCAGCTTGGGGCTAGGCGGGGTGGTACTCACAGATACGCAGTATTTT
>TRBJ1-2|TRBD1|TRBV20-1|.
CSASEGQEVPGYTF
TGCAGTGCTTCAGAGGGACAGGAGGTACCTGGCTACACCTTC
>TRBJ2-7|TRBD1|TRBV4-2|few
CASSQDPPDRGYEQYF
TGTGCCAGCAGCCAAGATCCCCCGGACAGGGGCTACGAGCAGTACTTC
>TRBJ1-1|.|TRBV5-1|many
CASSTDARAGTEAFF
TGCGCCAGCAGCACGGACGCACGGGCAGGCACTGAAGCTTTCTTT
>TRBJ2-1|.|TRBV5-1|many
CASSVEAVYNEQFF
TGCGCCAGCAGCGTGGAAGCGGTCTACAATGAGCAGTTCTTC
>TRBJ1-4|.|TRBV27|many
CASSLRGSNEKLFF
TGTGCCAGCAGTTTACGGGGTTCTAATGAAAAACTGTTTTTT
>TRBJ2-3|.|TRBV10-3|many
CAISGGGRDTQYF
TGTGCCATCAGCGGAGGAGGTAGAGATACGCAGTATTTT
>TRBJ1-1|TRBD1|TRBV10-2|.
CASRPGTGQGEAFF
TGCGCCAGCAGACCTGGGACAGGGCAAGGTGAAGCTTTCTTT
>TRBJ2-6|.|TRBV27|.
CASSPSTGANVLTF
TGTGCCAGCAGTCCTAGCACCGGGGCCAACGTCCTGACTTTC
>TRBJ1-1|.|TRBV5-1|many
CASSLGDFYGEAFF
TGCGCCAGCAGCTTGGGGGACTTTTACGGTGAAGCTTTCTTT
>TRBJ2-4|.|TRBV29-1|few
CSVGGRMSKNIQYF
TGCAGCGTTGGGGGCAGGATGTCCAAAAACATTCAGTACTTC
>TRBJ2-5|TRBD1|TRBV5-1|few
CASSWGQSFQETQYF
TGCGCCAGCAGCTGGGGACAGTCCTTCCAAGAGACCCAGTACTTC
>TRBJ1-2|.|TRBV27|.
CASSDRQANYGYTF
TGTGCCAGCAGTGATCGACAGGCCAACTATGGCTACACCTTC
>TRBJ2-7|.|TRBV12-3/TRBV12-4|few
CASSLVDISSYEQYF
TGTGCCAGCAGTCTGGTGGACATCTCCTCCTACGAGCAGTACTTC
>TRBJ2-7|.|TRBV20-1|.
CSARDLLGGGSYEQYF
TGCAGTGCTAGAGATCTGTTGGGGGGAGGATCCTACGAGCAGTACTTC
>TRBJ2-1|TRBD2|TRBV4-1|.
CASSQEPGGGNEQFF
TGCGCCAGCAGCCAAGAACCGGGAGGGGGAAATGAGCAGTTCTTC
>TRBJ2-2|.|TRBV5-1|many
CASSLDLRHTGELFF
TGCGCCAGCAGCTTGGATCTCAGACACACCGGGGAGCTGTTTTTT
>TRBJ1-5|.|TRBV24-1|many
CATSDSGFGNQPQHF
TGTGCCACCAGTGATTCAGGGTTCGGGAATCAGCCCCAGCATTTT
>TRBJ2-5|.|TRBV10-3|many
CAISEPGTLQETQYF
TGTGCCATCAGTGAGCCTGGGACGCTCCAAGAGACCCAGTACTTC